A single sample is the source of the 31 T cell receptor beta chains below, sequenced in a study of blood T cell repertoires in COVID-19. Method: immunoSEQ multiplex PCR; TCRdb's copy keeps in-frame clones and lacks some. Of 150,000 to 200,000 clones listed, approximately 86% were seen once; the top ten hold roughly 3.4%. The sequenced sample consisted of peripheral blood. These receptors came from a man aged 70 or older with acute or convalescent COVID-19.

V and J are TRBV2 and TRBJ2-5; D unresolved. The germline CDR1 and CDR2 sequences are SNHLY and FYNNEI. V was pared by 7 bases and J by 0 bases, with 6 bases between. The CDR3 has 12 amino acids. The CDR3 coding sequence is TGTGCCAGCAAAGAGTACCAAGAGACCCAGTACTTC. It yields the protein CASKEYQETQYF.

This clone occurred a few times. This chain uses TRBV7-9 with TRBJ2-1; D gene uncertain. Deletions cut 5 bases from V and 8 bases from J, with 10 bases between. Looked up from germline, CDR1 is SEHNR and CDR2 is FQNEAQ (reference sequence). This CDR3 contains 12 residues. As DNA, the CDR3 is TGTGCCAGCAGCCCGTCTTGGCATGAGCAGTTCTTC. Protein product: CASSPSWHEQFF.

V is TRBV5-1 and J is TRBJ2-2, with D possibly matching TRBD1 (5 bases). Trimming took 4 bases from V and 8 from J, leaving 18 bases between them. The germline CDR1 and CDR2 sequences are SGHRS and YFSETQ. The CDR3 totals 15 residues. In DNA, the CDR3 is TGCGCCAGCAGCCTCGACAGCCATCACGAGGGGGAGCTGTTTTTT. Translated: CASSLDSHHEGELFF.

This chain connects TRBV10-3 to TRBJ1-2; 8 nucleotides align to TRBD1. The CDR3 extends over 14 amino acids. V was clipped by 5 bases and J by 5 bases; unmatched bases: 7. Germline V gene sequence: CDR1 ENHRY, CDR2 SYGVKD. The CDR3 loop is CAISYGQGGYGYTF. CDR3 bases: TGTGCCATCAGTTACGGACAGGGAGGGTATGGCTACACCTTC.

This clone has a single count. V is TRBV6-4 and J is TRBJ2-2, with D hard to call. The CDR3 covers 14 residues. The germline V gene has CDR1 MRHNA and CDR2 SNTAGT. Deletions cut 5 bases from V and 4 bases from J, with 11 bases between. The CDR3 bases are TGTGCCAGCAGTTACCAACAGACCACCGGGGAGCTGTTTTTT. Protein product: CASSYQQTTGELFF.

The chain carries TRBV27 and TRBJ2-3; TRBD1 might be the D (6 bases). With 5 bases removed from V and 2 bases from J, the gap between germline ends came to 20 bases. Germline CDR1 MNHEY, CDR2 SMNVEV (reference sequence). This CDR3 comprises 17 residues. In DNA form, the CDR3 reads TGTGCCAGCAGTCTAGATGGCAGGGGTCCGATCACAGATACGCAGTATTTT. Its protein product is CASSLDGRGPITDTQYF.

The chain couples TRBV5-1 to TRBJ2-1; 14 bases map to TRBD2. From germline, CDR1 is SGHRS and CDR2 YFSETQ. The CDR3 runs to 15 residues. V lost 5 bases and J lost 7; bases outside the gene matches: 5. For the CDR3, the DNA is TGCGCCAGCAGAGTAGGGACTAGCGGGGGTAATGAGCAGTTCTTC. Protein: CASRVGTSGGNEQFF. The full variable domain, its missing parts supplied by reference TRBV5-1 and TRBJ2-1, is KAGVTQTPRYLIKTRGQQVTLSCSPISGHRSVSWYQQTPGQGLQFLFEYFSETQRNKGNFPGRFSGRQFSNSRSEMNVSTLELGDSALYLCASRVGTSGGNEQFFGPGTRLTVL.

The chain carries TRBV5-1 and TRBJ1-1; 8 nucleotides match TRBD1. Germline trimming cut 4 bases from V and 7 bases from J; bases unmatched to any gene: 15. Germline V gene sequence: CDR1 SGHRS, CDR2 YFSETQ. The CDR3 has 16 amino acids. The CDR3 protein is CASSPHPKAGQVEAFF. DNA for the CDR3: TGCGCCAGCAGCCCCCATCCTAAAGCGGGACAGGTTGAAGCTTTCTTT.

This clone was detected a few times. The CDR3 region has the DNA TGTGCCAGCAGGGAAACAGGGGCTATCCAAGAGACCCAGTACTTC. This codes for CASRETGAIQETQYF. This sequence joins TRBV25-1 and TRBJ2-5, with TRBD1 matching over 7 bases. Looked up from germline, CDR1 is MGHDK and CDR2 is SYGVNS. V was pared by 6 bases and J by 1 base, with 8 bases of the junction left unmatched. CDR3 length equals 15 residues.

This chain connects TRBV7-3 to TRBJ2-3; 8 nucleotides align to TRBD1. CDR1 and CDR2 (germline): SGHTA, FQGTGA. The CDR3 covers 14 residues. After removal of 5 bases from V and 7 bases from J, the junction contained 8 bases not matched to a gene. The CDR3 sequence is CASSPPGGTNTQYF. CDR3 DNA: TGTGCCAGCAGCCCCCCAGGGGGCACGAATACGCAGTATTTT.

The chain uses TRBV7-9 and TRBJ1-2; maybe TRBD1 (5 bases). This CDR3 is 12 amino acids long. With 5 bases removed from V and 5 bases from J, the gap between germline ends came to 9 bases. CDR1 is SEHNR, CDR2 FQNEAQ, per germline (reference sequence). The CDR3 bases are TGTGCCAGCAGCCCGGGGGTTTATGGCTACACCTTC. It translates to CASSPGVYGYTF.

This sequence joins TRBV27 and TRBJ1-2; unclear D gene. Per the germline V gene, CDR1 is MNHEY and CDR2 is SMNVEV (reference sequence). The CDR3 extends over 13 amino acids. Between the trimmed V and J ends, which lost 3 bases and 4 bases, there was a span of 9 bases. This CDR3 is CASSFGRSYGYTF. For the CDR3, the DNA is TGTGCCAGCAGTTTCGGCAGGTCCTATGGCTACACCTTC.

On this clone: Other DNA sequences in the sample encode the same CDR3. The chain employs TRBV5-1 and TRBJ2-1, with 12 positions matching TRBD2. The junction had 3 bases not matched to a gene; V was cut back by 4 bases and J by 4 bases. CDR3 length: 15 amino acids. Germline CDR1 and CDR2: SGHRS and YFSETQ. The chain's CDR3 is CASSLGTSGYNEQFF. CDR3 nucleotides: TGCGCCAGCAGCCTCGGGACTAGCGGGTACAATGAGCAGTTCTTC.

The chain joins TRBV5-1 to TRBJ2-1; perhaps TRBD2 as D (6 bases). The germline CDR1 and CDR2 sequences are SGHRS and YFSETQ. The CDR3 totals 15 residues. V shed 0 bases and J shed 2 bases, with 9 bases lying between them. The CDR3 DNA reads TGCGCCAGCAGCTTGGCCCCTAGCGCCTACAATGAGCAGTTCTTC. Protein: CASSLAPSAYNEQFF.

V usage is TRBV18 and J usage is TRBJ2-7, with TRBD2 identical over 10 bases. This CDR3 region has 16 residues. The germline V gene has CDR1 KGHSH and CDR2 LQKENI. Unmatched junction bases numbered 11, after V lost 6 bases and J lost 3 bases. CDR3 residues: CASSPSGSGRVYEQYF. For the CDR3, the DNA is TGTGCCAGCTCCCCCTCGGGAAGCGGGAGGGTCTACGAGCAGTACTTC.

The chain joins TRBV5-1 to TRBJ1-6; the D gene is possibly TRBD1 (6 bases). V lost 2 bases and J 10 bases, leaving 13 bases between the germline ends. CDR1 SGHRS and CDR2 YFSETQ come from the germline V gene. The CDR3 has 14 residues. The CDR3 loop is CASSLQGVGSPLHF. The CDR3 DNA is TGCGCCAGCAGCTTACAGGGTGTAGGGTCACCCCTCCACTTT.

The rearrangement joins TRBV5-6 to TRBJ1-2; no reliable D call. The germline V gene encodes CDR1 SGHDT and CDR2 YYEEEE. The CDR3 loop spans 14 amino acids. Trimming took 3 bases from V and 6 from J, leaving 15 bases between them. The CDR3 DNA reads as TGTGCCAGCAGCTGGAGACCGATGTCGGATGGCTACACCTTC. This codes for CASSWRPMSDGYTF.

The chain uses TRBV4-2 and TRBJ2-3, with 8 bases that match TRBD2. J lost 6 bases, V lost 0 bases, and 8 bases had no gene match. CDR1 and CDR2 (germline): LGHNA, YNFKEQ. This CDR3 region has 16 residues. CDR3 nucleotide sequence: TGTGCCAGCAGCCAAGATCGACGGGGGGGCATGGATACGCAGTATTTT. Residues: CASSQDRRGGMDTQYF.

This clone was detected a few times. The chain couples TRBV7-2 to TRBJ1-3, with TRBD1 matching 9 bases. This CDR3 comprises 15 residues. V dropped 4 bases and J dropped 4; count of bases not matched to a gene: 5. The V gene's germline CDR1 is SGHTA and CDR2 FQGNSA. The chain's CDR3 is CASSYGTGKGNTIYF. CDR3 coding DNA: TGTGCCAGCAGCTACGGGACAGGGAAAGGAAACACCATATATTTT.

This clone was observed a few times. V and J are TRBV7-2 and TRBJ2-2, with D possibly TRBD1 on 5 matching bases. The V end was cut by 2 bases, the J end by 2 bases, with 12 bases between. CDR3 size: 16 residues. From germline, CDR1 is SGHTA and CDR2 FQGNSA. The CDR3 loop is CASSLFRQGNTGELFF. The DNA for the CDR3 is TGTGCCAGCAGCTTATTTCGGCAGGGTAACACCGGGGAGCTGTTTTTT.

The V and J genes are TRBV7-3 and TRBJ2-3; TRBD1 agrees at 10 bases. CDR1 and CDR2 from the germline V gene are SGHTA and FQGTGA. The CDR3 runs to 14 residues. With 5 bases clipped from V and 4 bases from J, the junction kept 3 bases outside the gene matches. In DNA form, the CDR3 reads TGTGCCAGCAGCGAGACAGGGGGCTCAGATACGCAGTATTTT. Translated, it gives CASSETGGSDTQYF.

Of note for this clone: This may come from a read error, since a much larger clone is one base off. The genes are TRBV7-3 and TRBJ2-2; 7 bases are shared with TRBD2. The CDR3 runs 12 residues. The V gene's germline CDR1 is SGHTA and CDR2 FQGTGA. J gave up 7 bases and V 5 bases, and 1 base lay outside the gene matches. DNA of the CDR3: TGTGCCAGCAGCCCGGGGGGCGGGGAGCTGTTTTTT. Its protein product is CASSPGGGELFF.

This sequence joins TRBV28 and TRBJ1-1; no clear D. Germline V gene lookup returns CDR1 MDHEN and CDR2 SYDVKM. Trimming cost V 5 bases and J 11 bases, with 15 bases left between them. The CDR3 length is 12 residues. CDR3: CASSPPFRGAFF. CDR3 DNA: TGTGCCAGCAGTCCTCCTTTCCGAGGTGCTTTCTTT.

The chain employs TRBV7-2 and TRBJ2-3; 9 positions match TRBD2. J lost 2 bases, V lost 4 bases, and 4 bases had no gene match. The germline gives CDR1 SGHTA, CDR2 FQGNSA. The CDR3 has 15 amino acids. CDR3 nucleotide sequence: TGTGCCAGCAGCTATAGCGGGGGAAACACAGATACGCAGTATTTT. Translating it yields CASSYSGGNTDTQYF.

CDR3 sequence: CASSFTGGQPQHF. The CDR3 nucleotides are TGTGCCAGCAGCTTTACGGGGGGACAGCCCCAGCATTTT. V gene TRBV7-9 combines with J gene TRBJ1-5; D might be TRBD1 (5 bases). CDR1 and CDR2 from the germline V gene are SEHNR and FQNEAQ (reference sequence). CDR3 length: 13 residues. The V end lost 3 bases, the J end lost 7 bases, and 10 bases lay between the germline ends.

In DNA form, the CDR3 reads TGTGCCAGCAGTCGGTCAGGGCTCTCCTACGAGCAGTACTTC. It yields the protein CASSRSGLSYEQYF. This chain joins TRBV27 and TRBJ2-7, with a tentative D call TRBD1 (5 bases). Trimming stripped 5 bases from V and 0 bases from J, with 11 bases between. Germline CDR1 reads MNHEY; CDR2 reads SMNVEV (reference sequence). The CDR3 is made up of 14 amino acids.

CDR3 region: CASSQDAPTDSSGNTIYF. The CDR3 nucleotides read TGTGCCAGCAGCCAAGATGCTCCGACAGATAGCTCTGGAAACACCATATATTTT. V and J are TRBV4-2 and TRBJ1-3; a possible D gene is TRBD1 (5 bases). V dropped 0 bases and J dropped 0 bases, with 15 bases sitting between them. The CDR3 runs 18 residues. From germline, CDR1 is LGHNA and CDR2 YNFKEQ.

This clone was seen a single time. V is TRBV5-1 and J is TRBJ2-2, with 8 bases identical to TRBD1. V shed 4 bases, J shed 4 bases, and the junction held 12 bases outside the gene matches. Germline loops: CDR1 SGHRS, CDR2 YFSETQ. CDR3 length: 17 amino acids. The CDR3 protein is CASSLTGEPSGTGELFF. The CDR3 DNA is TGCGCCAGCAGCCTGACAGGGGAGCCCTCGGGCACCGGGGAGCTGTTTTTT.

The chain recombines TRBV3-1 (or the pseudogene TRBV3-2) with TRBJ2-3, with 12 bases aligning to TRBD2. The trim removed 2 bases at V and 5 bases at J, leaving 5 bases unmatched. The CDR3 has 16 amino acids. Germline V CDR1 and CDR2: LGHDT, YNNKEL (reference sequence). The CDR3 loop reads CASSQLGLAGIDTQYF. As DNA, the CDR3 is TGTGCCAGCAGCCAACTCGGACTAGCGGGAATAGATACGCAGTATTTT.

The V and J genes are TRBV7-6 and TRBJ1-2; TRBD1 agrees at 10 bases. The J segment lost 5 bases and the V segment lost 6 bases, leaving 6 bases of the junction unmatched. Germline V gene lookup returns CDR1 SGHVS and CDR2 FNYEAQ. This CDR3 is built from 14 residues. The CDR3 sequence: CASSPDRGQYGYTF. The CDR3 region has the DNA TGTGCCAGCAGTCCCGACAGGGGGCAATATGGCTACACCTTC.

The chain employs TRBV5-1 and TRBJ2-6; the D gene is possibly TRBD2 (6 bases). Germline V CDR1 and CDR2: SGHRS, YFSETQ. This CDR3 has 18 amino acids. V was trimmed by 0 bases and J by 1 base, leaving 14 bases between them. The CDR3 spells CASSLDGGRKSGANVLTF. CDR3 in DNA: TGCGCCAGCAGCTTGGATGGAGGGAGGAAGTCTGGGGCCAACGTCCTGACTTTC.